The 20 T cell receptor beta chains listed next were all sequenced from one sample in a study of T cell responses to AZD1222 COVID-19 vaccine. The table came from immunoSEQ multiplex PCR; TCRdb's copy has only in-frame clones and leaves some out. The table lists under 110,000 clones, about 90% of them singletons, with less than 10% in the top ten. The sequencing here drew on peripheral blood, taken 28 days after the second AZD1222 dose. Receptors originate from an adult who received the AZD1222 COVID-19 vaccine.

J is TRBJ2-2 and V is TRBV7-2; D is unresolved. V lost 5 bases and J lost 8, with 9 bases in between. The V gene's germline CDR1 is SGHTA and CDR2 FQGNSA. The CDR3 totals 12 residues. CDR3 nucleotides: TGTGCCAGCAGCCAATCTCGGGGGGAGCTGTTTTTT. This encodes CASSQSRGELFF.

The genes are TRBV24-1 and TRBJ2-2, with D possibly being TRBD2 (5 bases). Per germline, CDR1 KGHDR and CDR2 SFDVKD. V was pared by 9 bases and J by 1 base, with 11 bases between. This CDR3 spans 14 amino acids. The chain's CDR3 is CATSFGGNTGELFF. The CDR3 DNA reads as TGTGCCACCTCGTTTGGAGGGAACACCGGGGAGCTGTTTTTT.

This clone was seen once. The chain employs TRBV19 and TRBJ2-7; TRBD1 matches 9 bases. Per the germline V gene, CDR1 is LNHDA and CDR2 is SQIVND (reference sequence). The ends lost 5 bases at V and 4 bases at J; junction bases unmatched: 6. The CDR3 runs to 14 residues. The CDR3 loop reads CASSDTGGSYEQYF. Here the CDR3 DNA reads TGTGCCAGTAGTGACACAGGGGGCAGTTACGAGCAGTACTTC. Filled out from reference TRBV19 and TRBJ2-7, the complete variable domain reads DGGITQSPKYLFRKEGQNVTLSCEQNLNHDAMYWYRQDPGQGLRLIYYSQIVNDFQKGDIAEGYSVSREKKESFPLTVTSAQKNPTAFYLCASSDTGGSYEQYFGPGTRLTVT.

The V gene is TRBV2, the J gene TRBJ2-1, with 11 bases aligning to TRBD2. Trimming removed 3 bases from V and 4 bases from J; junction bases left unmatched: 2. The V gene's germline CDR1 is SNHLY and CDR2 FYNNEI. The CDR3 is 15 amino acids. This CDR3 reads CASSDLAGGYNEQFF. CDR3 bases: TGTGCCAGCAGTGATTTAGCGGGGGGGTACAATGAGCAGTTCTTC.

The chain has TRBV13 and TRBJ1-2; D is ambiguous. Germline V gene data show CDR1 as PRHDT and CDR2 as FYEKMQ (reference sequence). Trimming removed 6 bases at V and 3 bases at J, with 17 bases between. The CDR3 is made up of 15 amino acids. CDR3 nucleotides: TGTGCCAGCAGACATCTCCCCGGCGAGGACTATGGCTACACCTTC. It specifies CASRHLPGEDYGYTF.

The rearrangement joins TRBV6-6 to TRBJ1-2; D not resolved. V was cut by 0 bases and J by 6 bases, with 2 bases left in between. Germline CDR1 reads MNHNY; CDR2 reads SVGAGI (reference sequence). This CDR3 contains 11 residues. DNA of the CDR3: TGTGCCAGCAGTTACTCTGATGGCTACACCTTC. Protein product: CASSYSDGYTF.

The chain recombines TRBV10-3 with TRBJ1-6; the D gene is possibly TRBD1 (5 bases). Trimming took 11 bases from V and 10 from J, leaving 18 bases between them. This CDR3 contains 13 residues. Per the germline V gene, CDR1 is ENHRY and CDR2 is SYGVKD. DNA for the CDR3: TGTGCCGCCGGGGGAGAGGTTCGGTCACCCCTCCACTTT. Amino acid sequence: CAAGGEVRSPLHF.

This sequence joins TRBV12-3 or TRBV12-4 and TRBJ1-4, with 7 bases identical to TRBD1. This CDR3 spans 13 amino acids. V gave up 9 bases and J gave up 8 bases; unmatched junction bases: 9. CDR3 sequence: CASSTGAREKLFF. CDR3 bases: TGTGCCAGTTCAACAGGGGCTAGAGAAAAACTGTTTTTT.

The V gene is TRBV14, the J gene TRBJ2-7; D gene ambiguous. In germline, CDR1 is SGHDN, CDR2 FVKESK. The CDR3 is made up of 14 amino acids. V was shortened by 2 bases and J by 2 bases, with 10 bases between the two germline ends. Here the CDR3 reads CASSQPQRTYEQYF. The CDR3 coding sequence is TGTGCCAGCAGCCAACCACAAAGAACCTACGAGCAGTACTTC.

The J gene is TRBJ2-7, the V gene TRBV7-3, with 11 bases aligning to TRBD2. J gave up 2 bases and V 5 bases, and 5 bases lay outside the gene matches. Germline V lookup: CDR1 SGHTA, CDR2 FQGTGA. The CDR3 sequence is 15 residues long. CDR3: CASSITSGGTYEQYF. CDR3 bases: TGTGCCAGCAGCATTACTAGCGGGGGAACCTACGAGCAGTACTTC.

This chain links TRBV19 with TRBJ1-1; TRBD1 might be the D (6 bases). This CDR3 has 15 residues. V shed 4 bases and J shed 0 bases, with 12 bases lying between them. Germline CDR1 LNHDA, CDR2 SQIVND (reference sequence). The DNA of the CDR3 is TGTGCCAGTAGTAGACAGGCGCCCCTGAACACTGAAGCTTTCTTT. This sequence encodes CASSRQAPLNTEAFF.

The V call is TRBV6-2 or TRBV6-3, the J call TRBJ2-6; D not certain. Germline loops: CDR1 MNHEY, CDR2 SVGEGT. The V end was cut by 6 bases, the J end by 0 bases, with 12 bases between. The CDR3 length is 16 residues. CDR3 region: CASSPEFVSGANVLTF. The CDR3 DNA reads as TGTGCCAGCAGCCCCGAGTTTGTCTCTGGGGCCAACGTCCTGACTTTC.

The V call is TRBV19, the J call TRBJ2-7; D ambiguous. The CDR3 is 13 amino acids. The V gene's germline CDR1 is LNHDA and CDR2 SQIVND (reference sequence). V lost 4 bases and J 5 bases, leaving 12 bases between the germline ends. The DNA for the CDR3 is TGTGCCAGTAGTAATTATCCTGGGAACGAGCAGTACTTC. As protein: CASSNYPGNEQYF.

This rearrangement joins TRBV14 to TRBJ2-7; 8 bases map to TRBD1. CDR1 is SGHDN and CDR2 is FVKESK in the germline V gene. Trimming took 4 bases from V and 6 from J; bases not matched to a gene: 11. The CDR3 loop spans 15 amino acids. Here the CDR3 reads CASSLGTGGPSEQYF. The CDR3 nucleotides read TGTGCCAGCAGCCTTGGGACAGGTGGCCCTTCCGAGCAGTACTTC.

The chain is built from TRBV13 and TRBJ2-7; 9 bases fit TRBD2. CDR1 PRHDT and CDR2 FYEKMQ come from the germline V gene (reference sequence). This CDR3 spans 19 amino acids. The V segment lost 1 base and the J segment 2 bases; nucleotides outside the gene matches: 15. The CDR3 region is CASSLVWTGASGDTYEQYF. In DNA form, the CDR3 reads TGTGCCAGCAGCTTAGTCTGGACTGGGGCTAGCGGGGATACCTACGAGCAGTACTTC.

The CDR3: CASSLPRSYSYGYTF. The DNA of the CDR3 is TGTGCCAGCAGCTTACCACGGTCTTACTCTTATGGCTACACCTTC. The J gene is TRBJ1-2, the V gene TRBV5-5; D is unclear. Germline CDR1 SGHKS, CDR2 YYEKEE (reference sequence). V lost 2 bases and J 5 bases, leaving 16 bases between the germline ends. This CDR3 has 15 amino acids.

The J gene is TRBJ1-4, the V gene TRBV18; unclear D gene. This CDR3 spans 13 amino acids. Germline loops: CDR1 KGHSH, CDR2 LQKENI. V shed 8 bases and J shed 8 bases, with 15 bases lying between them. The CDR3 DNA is TGTGCCAGCGAACCGGGTGAAGGGGAAAAACTGTTTTTT. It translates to CASEPGEGEKLFF.

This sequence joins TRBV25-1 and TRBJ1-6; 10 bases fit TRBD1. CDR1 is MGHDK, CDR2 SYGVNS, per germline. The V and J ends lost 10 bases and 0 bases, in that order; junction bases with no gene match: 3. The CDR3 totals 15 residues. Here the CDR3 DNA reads TGTGCCACCCGACAGGGGGCCTCCTATAATTCACCCCTCCACTTT. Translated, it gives CATRQGASYNSPLHF.

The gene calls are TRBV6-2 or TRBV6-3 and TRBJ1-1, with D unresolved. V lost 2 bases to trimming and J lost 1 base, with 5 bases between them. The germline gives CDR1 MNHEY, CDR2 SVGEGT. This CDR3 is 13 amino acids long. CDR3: CASSYARNTEAFF. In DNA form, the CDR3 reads TGTGCCAGCAGTTACGCCCGGAACACTGAAGCTTTCTTT.

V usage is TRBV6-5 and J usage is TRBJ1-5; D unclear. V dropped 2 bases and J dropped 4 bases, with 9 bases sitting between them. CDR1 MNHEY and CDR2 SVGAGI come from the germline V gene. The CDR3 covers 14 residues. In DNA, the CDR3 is TGTGCCAGCAGTTACCGTGGGCATAATCAGCCCCAGCATTTT. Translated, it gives CASSYRGHNQPQHF.